What follows is one T cell receptor beta chain and its context. The authors' processing: Amplification of reference gene primers provided the estimated nucleated cell counts. This table comes from immunoSEQ multiplex PCR, and its TCRdb copy is limited to in-frame clones, with some not included. For V, J and clone size, that table is used; D and trimming come from the DNA. The table has about 120,000 clones, around 80% seen once. V was trimmed by 4 bases and J by 0 bases, leaving 17 bases between them. The CDR3 length is 16 residues. CDR1 is SGHNT and CDR2 is YYREEE in the germline V gene (reference sequence). This entry belongs to a study of blood T cell repertoires in COVID-19. Across the study: Acute and convalescent COVID-19 specimens originated in the United States, Italy and Spain. From T cells, B-cell-depleted T cells, or PBMCs came the material, which was cDNA or gDNA.

The sequencing input was peripheral blood. The clonotype comes from a man aged 35-49 years with active or convalescent COVID-19. The V gene is TRBV5-4, the J gene TRBJ2-7; D may be TRBD2 (6 bases). The CDR3 sequence is CASSPGEGWNSYEQYF. In DNA form, the CDR3 reads TGTGCCAGCAGCCCGGGAGAGGGCTGGAACTCCTACGAGCAGTACTTC.